The clone carrying this T cell receptor (beta chain) was found many times. Each TCR cDNA molecule carried a unique molecular identifier. A single record per CDR3 protein comes from TCRdb applying MiXCR to the 5' RACE reads. The sample consists of about 35,000 distinct CDR3 sequences, 3.1% of them appearing once. The CDR3 extends over 15 amino acids. The trim removed 3 bases at V and 2 bases at J, leaving 3 bases unmatched. Germline V gene data show CDR1 as KGHSH and CDR2 as LQKENI. This entry comes from a study of spatial heterogeneity in lung cancer. Overall study context: Beta-chain sequences were consistently detected more often than alpha-chain sequences.

Regarding time point: sample taken at primary tumor resection. The 65 or so donors had untreated early-stage non-small cell lung cancer. Sequenced material: normal lung tissue next to the tumor, taken at surgery. The origin of this receptor is a male donor with early-stage non-small cell lung cancer. This chain links TRBV18 with TRBJ1-5; TRBD1 matches at 8 bases. The CDR3 nucleotides read TGTGCCAGCTCACCGACAGGGGCCGGCAATCAGCCCCAGCATTTT. This encodes CASSPTGAGNQPQHF.